A selection of T cell receptor beta chains follows, all from one sample in a study of T cells in narcolepsy. Sequencing used immunoSEQ multiplex PCR; TCRdb keeps in-frame clones, though not all of them. This repertoire shows under 35,000 clones, roughly 87% found once; its top ten account for about 0.64%. Sequencing used memory (CD45RA-) CD4+ T cells from blood. Receptor source: a human donor in good health. The CDR3 runs from the conserved cysteine through the conserved F or W. A D gene is named only where the DNA matches it firmly. A row's size may be missing; if present it is once, few, many or a size class.

CDR3nt | CDR3aa | d_gene | v_gene | len | j_gene | abundance
TGTGCCAGTAGACTAACAGGGAGGAGGACTGAAGCTTTCTTT | CASRLTGRRTEAFF | . | TRBV19 | 14 | TRBJ1-1 | .
TGTGCCAGCAGCTTCGCAGGAGGGAATCAGCCCCAGCATTTT | CASSFAGGNQPQHF | . | TRBV5-5 | 14 | TRBJ1-5 | .
TGTGCCTGGAACAGGGCAACTAATGAAAAACTGTTTTTT | CAWNRATNEKLFF | . | TRBV30 | 13 | TRBJ1-4 | .
TGTGCCAGTAGTATTTACTCCAGGGGTTTGCATCAGCCCCAGCATTTT | CASSIYSRGLHQPQHF | . | TRBV19 | 16 | TRBJ1-5 | .
TGTGCCAGCAGCTTAAGGAGACAGGACTCTGGAAACACCATATATTTT | CASSLRRQDSGNTIYF | . | TRBV5-6 | 16 | TRBJ1-3 | .
TGTGCCAGCAGCTTAGGGGGGGCGAATGGAAACACCATATATTTT | CASSLGGANGNTIYF | . | TRBV11-2 | 15 | TRBJ1-3 | once
TGTGCCAGCAGTTCCCTAGGGAACAGCAGAAATTCACCCCTCCACTTT | CASSSLGNSRNSPLHF | . | TRBV28 | 16 | TRBJ1-6 | .
TGCGCCAGCAGCCACGGACAGGGGGCAAGGCAAGAGACCCAGTACTTC | CASSHGQGARQETQYF | TRBD1 | TRBV4-1 | 16 | TRBJ2-5 | once
TGTGCCAGCAGACTCCCACAGAATCCACATTCACCCCTCCACTTT | CASRLPQNPHSPLHF | . | TRBV6-5 | 15 | TRBJ1-6 | .
TGCGCCAGCAGCGCTGGGACAGGGGCCATGAACACTGAAGCTTTCTTT | CASSAGTGAMNTEAFF | TRBD1 | TRBV5-1 | 16 | TRBJ1-1 | .
TGTGCCAGCAGGGACCCGGGGAGGTTCTATGGCTACACCTTC | CASRDPGRFYGYTF | . | TRBV6-1 | 14 | TRBJ1-2 | .
TGTGCCAGCAGCTTACACCGGGGTACGAATTCACCCCTCCACTTT | CASSLHRGTNSPLHF | . | TRBV7-2 | 15 | TRBJ1-6 | .
TGTGCCAGCAGTGATCCGTTCAGGGTTAACTATGGCTACACCTTC | CASSDPFRVNYGYTF | . | TRBV2 | 15 | TRBJ1-2 | .
TGTGCCAGCTCAGCACTGGACGGCTCTGGGGCCAACGTCCTGACTTTC | CASSALDGSGANVLTF | . | TRBV18 | 16 | TRBJ2-6 | .
TGTGCCAGTAGTTCCTGGACAGGGGGGAAAAATTCACCCCTCCACTTT | CASSSWTGGKNSPLHF | TRBD1 | TRBV19 | 16 | TRBJ1-6 | few
TGTGCCAGCAGCCAGAACGCGGGCGGGGAGCTGTTTTTT | CASSQNAGGELFF | . | TRBV7-2 | 13 | TRBJ2-2 | .
TGTGCCAGCAGCCCAGAAGGGCCGTTGAACACTGAAGCTTTCTTT | CASSPEGPLNTEAFF | . | TRBV5-4 | 15 | TRBJ1-1 | .
TGCGCCAGCAGCCAATTAGAAGGGATTAACTATGGCTACACCTTC | CASSQLEGINYGYTF | . | TRBV4-3 | 15 | TRBJ1-2 | .
TGTGCCAGCAGTCCTTCAGGACAGGGCTATGGCTACACCTTC | CASSPSGQGYGYTF | TRBD1 | TRBV6-5 | 14 | TRBJ1-2 | once
TGCGCCAGCAGCCAAGCAAATATGGGACTAGCGGGGGGCAATGAGCAGTTCTTC | CASSQANMGLAGGNEQFF | TRBD2 | TRBV4-1 | 18 | TRBJ2-1 | few
TGTGCCAGCAGCTTAGCTTGGCAGGGGGGTGAGCCCCAGCATTTT | CASSLAWQGGEPQHF | TRBD1 | TRBV7-2 | 15 | TRBJ1-5 | .
TGCGCCAGCAGACCTCTGAGGGGACAGTCACGATGGACTAATGAAAAACTGTTTTTT | CASRPLRGQSRWTNEKLFF | TRBD1 | TRBV10-1 | 19 | TRBJ1-4 | .
TGTGCCATCAGTGAGCAAACAGGGGAATATGGCTACACCTTC | CAISEQTGEYGYTF | TRBD1 | TRBV10-3 | 14 | TRBJ1-2 | .
TGTGCCAGCATTCGGACTAGCGGGGATTTCGAGCTGTTTTTT | CASIRTSGDFELFF | TRBD2 | TRBV6-5 | 14 | TRBJ2-2 | .
TGTGCCAGTACTGACGACAGGGCTAACTATGGCTACACCTTC | CASTDDRANYGYTF | TRBD1 | TRBV19 | 14 | TRBJ1-2 | .
TGCAGTGCCCGGAGACAAATGGGGTACACCTTC | CSARRQMGYTF | . | TRBV20-1 | 11 | TRBJ1-2 | .
TGTGCCAGCAGCTTGACAGGGGGCACTAACTATGGCTACACCTTC | CASSLTGGTNYGYTF | TRBD1 | TRBV7-2 | 15 | TRBJ1-2 | .
TGTGCCAGCAGTTTTAAGGGGGGGCCGAGAGCTTTCTTT | CASSFKGGPRAFF | . | TRBV28 | 13 | TRBJ1-1 | .
TGTGCCAGCAGCATTTTGGGGACAGTCATGAACACTGAAGCTTTCTTT | CASSILGTVMNTEAFF | TRBD1 | TRBV13 | 16 | TRBJ1-1 | few
TGTGCCAGCAGCAGCGGCGGGGGGGCGGGCACAGATACGCAGTATTTT | CASSSGGGAGTDTQYF | TRBD2 | TRBV5-4 | 16 | TRBJ2-3 | once
TGTGCCACCTCCTCCGGGCAGGGGGGCGAAAAACTGTTTTTT | CATSSGQGGEKLFF | TRBD1 | TRBV10-3 | 14 | TRBJ1-4 | .
TGTGCCAGCAAGCGACAGGCACTAAACAATTCACCCCTCCACTTT | CASKRQALNNSPLHF | . | TRBV6-4 | 15 | TRBJ1-6 | few
TGCGCCAGCAGCTTGGGTGGACCTATGAACACTGAAGCTTTCTTT | CASSLGGPMNTEAFF | . | TRBV5-1 | 15 | TRBJ1-1 | .